This TCR beta chain was captured in a study of T cells in Graves' hyperthyroidism and ophthalmopathy. This clonotype was seen a handful of times. Its antigen remains unknown. Patients aged 18 to 65 had newly diagnosed hyperthyroidism lasting under 2 months. Reasons for excluding patients were uncontrolled infection, other autoimmune disease, pregnancy or lactation. Amplification of TCR beta CDR3 regions used RNA as the template. In the first-round RT-PCR of the TCR CDR3, the HTBI primer set was used. TCRdb independently ran MiXCR on the multiplex PCR reads; one entry per CDR3 protein. The repertoire holds about 200,000 distinct CDR3 sequences, 17% seen once, with roughly 53% in the top ten. Overall study findings and caveats: In validation, the model predicted ophthalmopathy. These predictions came a median about 6.2 months before onset. Blood also carried most thyroid clonotypes expanded above 0.001.

The CDR3 has 14 amino acids. The V end was cut by 4 bases, the J end by 2 bases, with 11 bases between. The germline gives CDR1 MGHDK, CDR2 SYGVNS. The sequence derives from a man over 45 with Graves' hyperthyroidism. Sequenced material: blood. The V gene is TRBV25-1, the J gene TRBJ1-2; D uncertain. CDR3 loop: CASSGRMGNYGYTF. The CDR3, as DNA: TGTGCCAGCAGTGGCCGTATGGGCAACTATGGCTACACCTTC.